This T cell receptor beta chain is from a study of blood T cell repertoires in COVID-19. Study information: The study drew acute and convalescent COVID-19 samples from the United States, Italy and Spain. From T cells, B-cell-depleted T cells, or PBMCs came the material, which was cDNA or gDNA.

The CDR3 totals 13 residues. Trimming cost V 2 bases and J 10 bases; bases outside gene matches: 6. How the authors handled the data: Amplifying reference gene primers gave estimates of nucleated cell counts. Here immunoSEQ multiplex PCR was the method, and the copy in TCRdb shows in-frame clones only, minus some. The D gene and trimming were derived from the DNA, and the V and J assignments and clone size from that table. The sample records about 66,000 clones, approximately 88% being singletons. The sample consisted of peripheral blood. The V call is TRBV12-3 or TRBV12-4, the J call TRBJ1-1; TRBD1 agrees at 8 bases. This receptor was identified in a woman aged 70-85 years with acute or convalescent COVID-19. In DNA form, the CDR3 reads TGTGCCAGCAGTTTATTTCAGGGGGCGCCAGCTTTCTTT. Encoded protein: CASSLFQGAPAFF.